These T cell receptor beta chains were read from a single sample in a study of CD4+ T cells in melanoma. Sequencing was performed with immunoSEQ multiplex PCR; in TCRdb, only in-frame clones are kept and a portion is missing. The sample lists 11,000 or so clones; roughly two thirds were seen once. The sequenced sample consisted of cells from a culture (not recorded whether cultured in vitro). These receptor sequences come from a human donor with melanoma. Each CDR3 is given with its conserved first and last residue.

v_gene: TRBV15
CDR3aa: CATSGGRNTEAFF

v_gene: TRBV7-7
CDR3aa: CASSRYGTSEETQYF

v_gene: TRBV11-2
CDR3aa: CASSLAGGGARETQYF

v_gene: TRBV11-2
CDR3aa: CASSLRSTGLARNEQFF

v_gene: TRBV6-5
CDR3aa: CASSGNRSYGYTF

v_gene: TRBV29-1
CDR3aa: CSVVLSALSYEQYF

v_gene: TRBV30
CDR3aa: CASPRGQDYYGYTF

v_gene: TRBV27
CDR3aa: CASSFLRRGRGGAGTDTQYF

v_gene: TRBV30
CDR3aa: CAWSDRRFTDTQYF

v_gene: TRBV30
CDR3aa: CAWSVSVGGRVTEKLFF

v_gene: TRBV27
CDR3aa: CANLSGGGARGYEQYF

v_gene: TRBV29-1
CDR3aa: CSVEDRNRVNGYTF

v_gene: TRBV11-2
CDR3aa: CASSLVMGQPNTEAFF

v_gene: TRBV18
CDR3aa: CASSPGESNQPQHF

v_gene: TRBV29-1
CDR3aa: CSASRDLRDTQYF

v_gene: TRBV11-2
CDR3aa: CASSPKSGGGQPQHF

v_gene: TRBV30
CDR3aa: CAYKRVATYEQYF

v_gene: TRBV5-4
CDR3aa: CASSLMSTDTQYF

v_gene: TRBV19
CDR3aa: CASSGGGTGSYNEQFF

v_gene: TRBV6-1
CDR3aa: CASSERGGSSNQPQHF

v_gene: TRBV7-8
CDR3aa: CASSANRGPPTF

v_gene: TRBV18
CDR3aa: CASSSGTNSPLHF

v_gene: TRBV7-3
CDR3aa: CASSLVARSNEKLFF

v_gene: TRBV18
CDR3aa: CASSPSQGRGNQPQHF

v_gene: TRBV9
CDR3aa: CASSVIHEGMGQSNYGYTF

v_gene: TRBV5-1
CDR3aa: CASSGNTGGQETQYF

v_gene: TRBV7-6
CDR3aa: CASSTGQIRGRNEKLFF

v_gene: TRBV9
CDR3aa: CASSLRTGPYNEQFF

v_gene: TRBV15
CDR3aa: CATSRKSGANVLTF

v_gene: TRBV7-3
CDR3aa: CASSPGTFAPDTQYF

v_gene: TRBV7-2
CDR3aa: CASSLRGSTEAFF

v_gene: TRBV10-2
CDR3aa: CASSESGRYTEAFF

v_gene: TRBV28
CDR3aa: CASSDSGRAGTDTQYF